This T cell receptor beta chain was documented in a study of T cell repertoires in cytomegalovirus infection. Study-level findings and limits: Adding up the frequency of public TCR beta families identified people who carried CMV plus the relevant HLA. HLA-C-restricted TCR beta clonotypes specific for CMV led the ex vivo response.

This CDR3 region has 10 residues. Per the germline V gene, CDR1 is MNHNS and CDR2 is SASEGT. Trimming pared 4 bases from V and 12 bases from J, leaving 4 bases between. Concerning this clonotype itself: Its antigen is still unknown.

Using its own MiXCR run on the reads, TCRdb lists one record per CDR3 protein. Among some 920,000 distinct CDR3 sequences listed, around 32% were seen once. Sequenced material: cultured CD8+ T cells from PBMCs, taken from culture after CMV antigen stimulation. The V and J genes are TRBV6-1 and TRBJ1-6; unclear D gene. This clonotype was obtained from a human donor in good health (CMV status not recorded). Some clones in this sample may be carry-over from other donors' samples. The CDR3 DNA follows: TGTGCCAGCAGTGGGAGACCCCTCCACTTT. Residues: CASSGRPLHF.